This passage covers 16 T cell receptor beta chains from one sample sequenced in a study of blood T cells in healthy people across ages. The use of a sample-barcoded 5' primer and a J-beta primer mix characterized a second PCR of roughly 7 to 12 cycles. TCRdb re-called the 5' RACE reads through MiXCR, storing one row per CDR3 protein. The table shows some 1,500,000 distinct CDR3 sequences, with 40% to 45% occurring only once. The specimen sequenced was blood. The receptors were gathered from a woman aged 18-29 years in good health.

This clonotype was seen more than once but under ten times. The rearrangement joins TRBV5-1 to TRBJ1-1; D gene uncertain. The CDR3 is made up of 13 amino acids. The V and J ends lost 0 bases and 7 bases respectively, with 10 bases between them. Germline V gene sequence: CDR1 SGHRS, CDR2 YFSETQ. The CDR3 protein is CASSLALEGEAFF. Written as DNA, the CDR3 is TGCGCCAGCAGCTTGGCCTTGGAGGGTGAAGCTTTCTTT.

This clonotype was seen at least ten times. The rearrangement links TRBV29-1 to TRBJ2-1; 9 nucleotides match TRBD2. The V gene's germline CDR1 is SQVTM and CDR2 ANQGSEA. With V trimmed by 5 bases and J by 4 bases, 12 bases remained unmatched. The CDR3 extends over 16 amino acids. The CDR3, as DNA: TGCAGCGTTCGCCAAAGACTAGCGGCAAAATACAATGAGCAGTTCTTC. It encodes CSVRQRLAAKYNEQFF.

The chain employs TRBV6-5 and TRBJ1-1; D ambiguous. The CDR3 contains 12 residues. Trimming pared 0 bases from V and 4 bases from J, leaving 3 bases between. The germline V gene has CDR1 MNHEY and CDR2 SVGAGI. In DNA, the CDR3 is TGTGCCAGCAGTTACTCTTCCACTGAAGCTTTCTTT. Encoded protein: CASSYSSTEAFF.

Points on this clonotype: The junction and the germline gene differ at one end; a read error may be behind it. This chain uses TRBV20-1 with TRBJ2-4; no clear D gene. The end of the DNA fits TRBJ2-7 better, so the J call may be wrong. Germline CDR1 and CDR2: DFQATT and SNEGSKA (reference sequence). There are 13 residues in the CDR3. CDR3 bases: TGCAGTGTTAGAGATGGACGAACCTACGAGCAGTACTTC. Translated: CSVRDGRTYEQYF.

This chain links TRBV7-8 with TRBJ1-5, with D perhaps matching TRBD1 (5 bases). The CDR3 consists of 17 residues. The V and J ends lost 2 bases and 2 bases respectively, with 16 bases between them. Germline V CDR1 and CDR2: SGHVS, FQNEAQ. Here the CDR3 DNA reads TGTGCCAGCAGCTTACTTTCCAGGGTCGGTGGCAATCAGCCCCAGCATTTT. Translated, it gives CASSLLSRVGGNQPQHF.

This clonotype has only a few counts. The chain links TRBV4-1 to TRBJ1-2; D gene uncertain. The germline CDR1 and CDR2 sequences are MGHRA and YSYEKL. This CDR3 is 14 amino acids long. The V and J ends lost 0 bases and 7 bases respectively, with 12 bases between them. CDR3 sequence reads: CASSQDASPPGYTF. The CDR3 DNA reads as TGCGCCAGCAGCCAAGATGCGAGCCCCCCTGGCTACACCTTC.

The rearrangement joins TRBV20-1 to TRBJ1-1, with D tentatively TRBD1 (6 bases). V was pared by 1 base and J by 4 bases, with 19 bases between. Germline V CDR1 and CDR2: DFQATT, SNEGSKA (reference sequence). The CDR3 is made up of 16 amino acids. CDR3 sequence: CSARVHPSTGFTEAFF. The CDR3 DNA reads as TGCAGTGCTAGAGTCCACCCTTCGACAGGCTTCACTGAAGCTTTCTTT.

The rearrangement links TRBV7-3 to TRBJ2-5; no clear D. Near its end, the DNA agrees better with TRBJ2-7, so the J call may be wrong. Per the germline V gene, CDR1 is SGHTA and CDR2 is FQGTGA. The CDR3 length is 14 residues. The CDR3 spells CASSKVQETYEQYF. The CDR3 nucleotides are TGTGCCAGCAGCAAGGTCCAGGAGACATACGAGCAGTACTTC.

This clonotype was recorded many times. The V call is TRBV20-1, the J call TRBJ2-3; 12 bases are a match to TRBD2. The CDR3 spans 14 residues. The junction had 1 base not matched to a gene; V was cut back by 6 bases and J by 0 bases. In germline, CDR1 is DFQATT, CDR2 SNEGSKA (reference sequence). In DNA, the CDR3 is TGCAGTGCCGGACTAGCGGGGAGCACAGATACGCAGTATTTT. Translation: CSAGLAGSTDTQYF.

This clonotype was recorded a few times. The V call is TRBV29-1, the J call TRBJ1-1; 9 nucleotides align to TRBD1. The CDR3 consists of 13 residues. After removal of 3 bases from V and 4 bases from J, the junction contained 3 bases not matched to a gene. The germline CDR1 and CDR2 sequences are SQVTM and ANQGSEA. The CDR3 is CSVDVTGGTEAFF. For the CDR3, the DNA is TGCAGCGTTGATGTGACAGGGGGCACTGAAGCTTTCTTT.

V is TRBV6-6 and J is TRBJ2-5; D call uncertain. Trimming took off 5 bases at V and 1 base at J, with 11 bases between the two ends. Germline-derived CDR1 and CDR2 are MNHNY and SVGAGI (reference sequence). This CDR3 spans 14 amino acids. In DNA form, the CDR3 reads TGTGCCAGCAGTCCCAACAGCCTCCAAGAGACCCAGTACTTC. Its translation is CASSPNSLQETQYF.

V is TRBV21-1 and J is TRBJ1-5; TRBD1, the table's D call, was not compared with the DNA. TRBV21-1 counts as a pseudogene. The CDR3 runs 18 residues. The CDR3 nucleotides are TGTGCCAGCAGCTGCCGGGACAGGGAGGTCAATAGCAATCAGCCCCAGCATTTT. Translated, it gives CASSCRDREVNSNQPQHF.

Concerning this clonotype itself: The junction shows a germline mismatch at one end, possibly a read error. The J gene is TRBJ2-3, the V gene TRBV5-1; D is possibly TRBD1 (5 bases). CDR1 and CDR2 from the germline V gene are SGHRS and YFSETQ. The CDR3 contains 15 residues. CDR3 sequence (DNA): TGCGCCGGCAGTCTAGGGGTCCCTAGCACAGATACGCAGTATTTT. Protein sequence: CAGSLGVPSTDTQYF.

This clonotype was detected only a few times. The chain joins TRBV12-3 or TRBV12-4 to TRBJ2-5, with 8 positions matching TRBD2. The CDR3 runs to 16 residues. V lost 8 bases, J lost 11 bases, and 22 bases stayed unmatched. Here the CDR3 reads CASRFQRETLYNEQYF. Written as DNA, the CDR3 is TGTGCCAGCCGATTCCAGCGGGAGACCCTCTACAATGAGCAGTACTTC.

Only a few counts were recorded for this clonotype. The chain links TRBV12-3 or TRBV12-4 to TRBJ2-7; TRBD2 aligns across 8 bases. V was pared by 11 bases and J by 7 bases, with 19 bases of the junction left unmatched. The CDR3 is 15 amino acids. For the CDR3, the DNA is TGTGCCTCGTCGAGACACGGGGGGGTTCCGGGTGAGCAGTACTTC. Protein sequence: CASSRHGGVPGEQYF.

This chain links TRBV7-9 with TRBJ2-7; D is ambiguous. Germline V gives CDR1 SEHNR, CDR2 FQNEAQ (reference sequence). Trimming removed 0 bases at V and 2 bases at J, with 11 bases between. This CDR3 is built from 15 residues. CDR3 region: CASSLAVGFTYEQYF. CDR3 nucleotides: TGTGCCAGCAGCTTAGCGGTAGGGTTCACCTACGAGCAGTACTTC.